Presented here are 20 T cell receptor beta chains from one specimen sequenced in a study of regulatory T cells in long-lasting Graves disease. Time point noted: persistent/refractory GD, antithyroid drugs over 5 years with positive TRAb. RNA from PBMCs was the source of the TCR library. Assembly of TCR beta libraries relied on iRepertoire HTBI primers together with Arm-PCR of CDR3 regions. MiXCR, run by TCRdb on the multiplex PCR reads, gives a single entry per CDR3 protein. The sample includes some 300,000 distinct CDR3 sequences, roughly 21% of them seen just once. The starting material was peripheral blood mononuclear cells (PBMCs), obtained when the disease was refractory, from a patient treated with antithyroid drugs. The receptor set was obtained from a female donor with Graves disease.

This clonotype was counted ten times or more. The chain has TRBV28 and TRBJ1-2, with TRBD1 matching over 8 bases. The CDR3 totals 15 residues. Germline V gene lookup returns CDR1 MDHEN and CDR2 SYDVKM. J gave up 5 bases and V 7 bases, and 12 bases lay outside the gene matches. CDR3 bases: TGTGCCAGCACCATCGGTGGACAGGGACTATATGGCTACACCTTC. It specifies CASTIGGQGLYGYTF.

The chain carries TRBV14 and TRBJ1-1; D unresolved. The V end was cut by 1 base, the J end by 5 bases, with 8 bases between. The germline CDR1 and CDR2 sequences are SGHDN and FVKESK. The CDR3 is made up of 13 amino acids. CDR3 DNA sequence: TGTGCCAGCAGCCAAGTATCCGGGACTGAAGCTTTCTTT. Protein: CASSQVSGTEAFF.

This clonotype was detected once. The rearrangement uses TRBV7-3 and TRBJ2-2; unclear D gene. Germline loops: CDR1 SGHTA, CDR2 FQGTGA. The CDR3 length is 16 residues. The V end lost 1 base, the J end lost 2 bases, and 11 bases lay between the germline ends. The CDR3 bases are TGTGCCAGCAGCTTAAAAGGGCCGGAAAACACCGGGGAGCTGTTTTTT. Protein: CASSLKGPENTGELFF.

This clonotype was counted many times. The V and J genes are TRBV7-2 and TRBJ2-4; 13 bases map to TRBD2. The CDR3 covers 18 residues. Per the germline V gene, CDR1 is SGHTA and CDR2 is FQGNSA. With V trimmed by 5 bases and J by 0 bases, 7 bases remained unmatched. CDR3 region: CASSPGLAGPLAKNIQYF. The CDR3 nucleotides read TGTGCCAGCAGCCCGGGACTAGCGGGACCCCTAGCCAAAAACATTCAGTACTTC.

Worth noting for this clonotype: Possible read error: a much larger clone is one base away. This chain links TRBV13 with TRBJ2-2, with 8 bases lining up with TRBD2. The CDR3 runs to 15 residues. Germline loops: CDR1 PRHDT, CDR2 FYEKMQ (reference sequence). DNA of the CDR3: TGTGCCAGCAGCTTAGCGGGAGGGCCGGTCGGGGGGCTGTTTTTT. As protein: CASSLAGGPVGGLFF.

The V and J genes are TRBV29-1 and TRBJ2-5; no definite D call. V was cut by 8 bases and J by 5 bases, with 12 bases left in between. Germline lookup yields CDR1 SQVTM and CDR2 ANQGSEA. The CDR3 loop spans 11 amino acids. DNA for the CDR3: TGCAGCACCTGGAACGGGGAGACCCAGTACTTC. Its translation is CSTWNGETQYF. Complete variable domain (other parts from reference TRBV29-1 and TRBJ2-5): SAVISQKPSRDICQRGTSLTIQCQVDSQVTMMFWYRQQPGQSLTLIATANQGSEATYESGFVIDKFPISRPNLTFSTLTVSNMSPEDSSIYLCSTWNGETQYFGPGTRLLVL.

By frequency in the sample, this clonotype is medium-sized. The chain employs TRBV11-2 and TRBJ2-5; D unclear. V lost 4 bases to trimming and J lost 1 base, with 7 bases between them. The CDR3 extends over 13 amino acids. CDR1 SGHAT and CDR2 FQNNGV come from the germline V gene. The CDR3 coding sequence is TGTGCCAGCAGCTCCGTTGGCCAAGAGACCCAGTACTTC. Translation gives CASSSVGQETQYF.

The V call is TRBV3-1, the J call TRBJ2-2; 9 bases align to TRBD1. CDR1 and CDR2 (germline): LGHDT, YNNKEL (reference sequence). The J segment lost 4 bases and the V segment lost 4 bases, leaving 13 bases of the junction unmatched. The CDR3 loop spans 18 amino acids. CDR3 sequence reads: CASSLLRPGQGFTGELFF. The CDR3 bases are TGTGCCAGCAGCCTTTTGAGACCGGGACAGGGTTTCACCGGGGAGCTGTTTTTT.

At least ten counts were recorded for this clonotype. The chain combines TRBV6-5 with TRBJ2-7; D may be TRBD2 (5 bases). CDR3 length: 13 amino acids. CDR1 is MNHEY, CDR2 SVGAGI, per germline. Between the trimmed V and J ends, which lost 1 base and 4 bases, there was a span of 8 bases. CDR3 in amino acids: CASSYFPGYEQYF. CDR3 DNA sequence: TGTGCCAGCAGTTACTTTCCGGGGTACGAGCAGTACTTC.

Comment on this clonotype: Its ends do not fully match the called genes, so a read error is possible. The chain links TRBV7-9 to TRBJ2-7, with a tentative D call TRBD1 (6 bases). Germline V gene sequence: CDR1 SEHNR, CDR2 FQNEAQ (reference sequence). The length of the CDR3 is 13 residues. CDR3 loop: CAGSLLQGGEQYF. CDR3 coding DNA: TGTGCCGGCAGCTTATTACAGGGTGGAGAGCAGTACTTC.

Only a few counts were recorded for this clonotype. This chain connects TRBV29-1 to TRBJ1-1; no clear D. V was cut by 0 bases and J by 4 bases, with 12 bases left in between. The germline V gene has CDR1 SQVTM and CDR2 ANQGSEA. The CDR3 totals 14 residues. The CDR3, as DNA: TGCAGCGTTGAAGATCCATACGCCGTCACTGAAGCTTTCTTT. Protein sequence: CSVEDPYAVTEAFF.

V usage is TRBV6-2 or TRBV6-3 and J usage is TRBJ2-1, with 7 bases aligning to TRBD2. V trimming: 5 bases; J trimming: 7 bases; junction bases outside the gene matches: 5. The germline V gene has CDR1 MNHEY and CDR2 SVGEGT. There are 13 residues in the CDR3. CDR3: CASSPLGGNEQFF. CDR3 coding DNA: TGTGCCAGCAGTCCCCTGGGGGGGAATGAGCAGTTCTTC.

This clonotype showed up just a few times. The rearrangement uses TRBV30 and TRBJ2-7; 9 bases align to TRBD1. The CDR3 totals 10 residues. The germline V gene has CDR1 GTSNPN and CDR2 SVGIG (reference sequence). The V and J ends lost 4 bases and 11 bases, in that order; junction bases with no gene match: 3. The CDR3 coding sequence is TGTGCCTGGACGGGGGACAGGGAGTACTTC. As protein: CAWTGDREYF.

V and J are TRBV11-2 and TRBJ2-5; 8 bases map to TRBD2. V lost 1 base to trimming and J lost 2 bases; unmatched junction nucleotides: 3. The CDR3 is 15 residues long. The germline V gene encodes CDR1 SGHAT and CDR2 FQNNGV. The CDR3 DNA reads as TGTGCCAGCAGCTTAGGCGGGGGGACACAAGAGACCCAGTACTTC. Translation: CASSLGGGTQETQYF.

CDR3: CASSGAPTGELFF. For the CDR3, the DNA is TGTGCCTCATCGGGCGCCCCGACCGGGGAGCTGTTTTTT. The chain has TRBV30 and TRBJ2-2; the D is unclear. The CDR3 totals 13 residues. V shed 7 bases and J shed 5 bases, with 14 bases lying between them. The germline CDR1 and CDR2 sequences are GTSNPN and SVGIG (reference sequence).

The J gene is TRBJ2-7, the V gene TRBV4-3; D might be TRBD2 (6 bases). V was trimmed by 1 base and J by 5 bases, leaving 15 bases between them. Germline CDR1 is LGHNA and CDR2 is YSLEER. The CDR3 contains 15 residues. CDR3 sequence: CASSQGVGRFHEQYF. CDR3 sequence (DNA): TGCGCCAGCAGCCAAGGAGTAGGGAGGTTCCACGAGCAGTACTTC.

The chain carries TRBV7-9 and TRBJ2-7, with D hard to call. Germline assignment: CDR1 SEHNR and CDR2 FQNEAQ (reference sequence). This CDR3 region has 12 residues. The V and J ends lost 2 bases and 6 bases respectively, with 8 bases between them. The CDR3 loop reads CASSLKHLEQYF. The DNA for the CDR3 is TGTGCCAGCAGCTTAAAACATCTCGAGCAGTACTTC.

This clonotype has just a few counts. The J gene is TRBJ2-7, the V gene TRBV5-6, with D possibly matching TRBD1 (6 bases). V was clipped by 4 bases and J by 0 bases, with 8 bases between them. CDR3 length: 13 residues. Germline-derived CDR1 and CDR2 are SGHDT and YYEEEE. CDR3 in amino acids: CASSDRFSYEQYF. The DNA of the CDR3 is TGTGCCAGCAGCGACAGGTTCTCCTACGAGCAGTACTTC.

This clonotype was picked up a small number of times. J is TRBJ2-2 and V is TRBV6-1; 12 nucleotides match TRBD2. The V gene end was trimmed by 6 bases and the J gene end by 4 bases; junction bases not matched to a gene: 9. The germline gives CDR1 MNHNS, CDR2 SASEGT. There are 17 residues in the CDR3. This CDR3 reads CASRGLAGPRGTGELFF. The CDR3, as DNA: TGTGCCAGCAGAGGACTAGCGGGACCGAGGGGCACCGGGGAGCTGTTTTTT.

This rearrangement joins TRBV20-1 to TRBJ1-1; 8 bases agree with TRBD1. Germline-derived CDR1 and CDR2 are DFQATT and SNEGSKA (reference sequence). The V gene end was trimmed by 6 bases and the J gene end by 1 base; junction bases not matched to a gene: 13. The CDR3 loop spans 16 amino acids. CDR3 amino acids: CSATGGWQRTNTEAFF. In DNA form, the CDR3 reads TGCAGTGCCACAGGGGGTTGGCAGAGGACGAACACTGAAGCTTTCTTT.